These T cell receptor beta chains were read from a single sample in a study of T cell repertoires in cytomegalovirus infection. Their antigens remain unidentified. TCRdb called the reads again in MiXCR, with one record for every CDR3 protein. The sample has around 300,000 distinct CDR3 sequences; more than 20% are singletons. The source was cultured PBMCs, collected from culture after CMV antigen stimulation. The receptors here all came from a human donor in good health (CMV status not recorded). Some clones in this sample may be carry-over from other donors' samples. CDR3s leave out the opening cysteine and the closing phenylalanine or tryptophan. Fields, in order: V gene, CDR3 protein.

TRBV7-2,ASSPRRTSSYNSPLH
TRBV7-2,ASSLDGGVDTQY
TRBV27,ASSQRGGRQPQH
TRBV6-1,ASSYRDRGKGAF
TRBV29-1,SVVLGAGNGELF
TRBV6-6,ASSAPHRADTQY
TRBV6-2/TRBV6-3,AGKNRGNLETQY
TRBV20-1,SASQLSSGTTDTQY
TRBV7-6,ASSRHERGLAGGDTGELF
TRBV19,ASSIRTGDYEQY
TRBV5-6,ASSFRPAGLNGYT
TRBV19,ASSIGTNYGYT